One and the same sample provided the 9 T cell receptor beta chains below, sequenced in a study of shared clonotypes between healthy human individuals. Produced via immunoSEQ multiplex PCR; TCRdb's table is partial and in-frame only. The sample lists some 1.5 million clones, 95% to 99% occurring once. Sequencing was done on a sample of naive CD4+ T cells sorted from blood. The subset here: CD45RA+ positively selected. Source of these receptors: a man aged 25-45 years in good health.

V and J are TRBV28 and TRBJ2-5; TRBD1 matches 8 bases. Germline CDR1 and CDR2: MDHEN and SYDVKM. The CDR3 runs 15 residues. J lost 5 bases, V lost 4 bases, and 9 bases had no gene match. The CDR3 sequence is CASSSQPTGAETQYF. The CDR3 DNA reads TGTGCCAGCAGTTCCCAACCGACAGGGGCCGAGACCCAGTACTTC.

The chain links TRBV7-9 to TRBJ1-5; D is ambiguous. In germline, CDR1 is SEHNR, CDR2 FQNEAQ (reference sequence). Trimming took off 2 bases at V and 4 bases at J, with 12 bases between the two ends. This CDR3 is 15 amino acids long. The CDR3 spells CASSLSAGLNQPQHF. The CDR3 DNA reads as TGTGCCAGCAGCTTATCGGCCGGACTTAATCAGCCCCAGCATTTT.

V and J are TRBV5-6 and TRBJ2-7; 9 bases map to TRBD1. This CDR3 region has 16 residues. V lost 1 base and J lost 4; bases outside the gene matches: 9. Germline CDR1 reads SGHDT; CDR2 reads YYEEEE. In DNA form, the CDR3 reads TGTGCCAGCAGCTTGTGGACGGGGACAGGGATATACGAGCAGTACTTC. Translation gives CASSLWTGTGIYEQYF. The full variable domain, completed using reference TRBV5-6 and TRBJ2-7, is DAGVTQSPTHLIKTRGQQVTLRCSPKSGHDTVSWYQQALGQGPQFIFQYYEEEERQRGNFPDRFSGHQFPNYSSELNVNALLLGDSALYLCASSLWTGTGIYEQYFGPGTRLTVT.

The V gene is TRBV6-6, the J gene TRBJ2-2; D possibly corresponds to TRBD2 (6 bases). This CDR3 comprises 15 residues. Per germline, CDR1 MNHNY and CDR2 SVGAGI (reference sequence). Between the trimmed V and J ends, which lost 6 bases and 6 bases, there was a span of 17 bases. CDR3 in amino acids: CASSTDNRESGELFF. DNA of the CDR3: TGTGCCAGCAGCACTGATAACCGGGAGTCCGGGGAGCTGTTTTTT.

The V gene is TRBV29-1, the J gene TRBJ2-7; no definite D call. The length of the CDR3 is 11 residues. V was trimmed by 8 bases and J by 5 bases, leaving 13 bases between them. Germline V gives CDR1 SQVTM, CDR2 ANQGSEA. CDR3 DNA: TGCAGCCTTATGTTGGGCGACGAGCAGTACTTC. Its protein is CSLMLGDEQYF.

The J gene is TRBJ2-7, the V gene TRBV7-9, with D possibly being TRBD1 (6 bases). With 3 bases removed from V and 0 bases from J, the gap between germline ends came to 15 bases. Germline V gene lookup returns CDR1 SEHNR and CDR2 FQNEAQ (reference sequence). The CDR3 is made up of 16 amino acids. This CDR3 is CASSLIGQTSSYEQYF. CDR3 coding DNA: TGTGCCAGCAGCTTGATCGGACAGACCTCCTCCTACGAGCAGTACTTC. Full variable domain (missing parts from reference TRBV7-9 and TRBJ2-7): DTGVSQNPRHKITKRGQNVTFRCDPISEHNRLYWYRQTLGQGPEFLTYFQNEAQLEKSRLLSDRFSAERPKGSFSTLEIQRTEQGDSAMYLCASSLIGQTSSYEQYFGPGTRLTVT.

The chain combines TRBV2 with TRBJ2-2, with 8 nucleotides matching TRBD1. This CDR3 contains 16 residues. CDR1 and CDR2 from the germline V gene are SNHLY and FYNNEI. The V segment lost 3 bases and the J segment 1 base; nucleotides outside the gene matches: 4. The CDR3 loop is CASSDPQGGNTGELFF. As DNA, the CDR3 is TGTGCCAGCAGTGATCCACAGGGGGGGAACACCGGGGAGCTGTTTTTT. The full variable domain, its missing parts supplied by reference TRBV2 and TRBJ2-2, is EPEVTQTPSHQVTQMGQEVILRCVPISNHLYFYWYRQILGQKVEFLVSFYNNEISEKSEIFDDQFSVERPDGSNFTLKIRSTKLEDSAMYFCASSDPQGGNTGELFFGEGSRLTVL.

This chain links TRBV4-1 with TRBJ1-5; 7 nucleotides align to TRBD1. Losses at the gene ends were 2 bases for V and 9 bases for J; bases not matched to a gene: 7. CDR1 and CDR2 from the germline V gene are MGHRA and YSYEKL. The CDR3 is 14 residues long. This chain's CDR3 is CASSQRDRDVPQHF. In DNA, the CDR3 is TGCGCCAGCAGCCAACGAGACAGGGATGTGCCCCAGCATTTT.

The V and J genes are TRBV10-3 and TRBJ1-2, with D unclear. CDR1 is ENHRY, CDR2 SYGVKD, per germline. CDR3 length: 12 amino acids. Trimming left V 8 bases short and J 1 base short, with 8 bases between. CDR3 coding DNA: TGTGCCATCTCGACGGATAACTATGGCTACACCTTC. Encoded protein: CAISTDNYGYTF.